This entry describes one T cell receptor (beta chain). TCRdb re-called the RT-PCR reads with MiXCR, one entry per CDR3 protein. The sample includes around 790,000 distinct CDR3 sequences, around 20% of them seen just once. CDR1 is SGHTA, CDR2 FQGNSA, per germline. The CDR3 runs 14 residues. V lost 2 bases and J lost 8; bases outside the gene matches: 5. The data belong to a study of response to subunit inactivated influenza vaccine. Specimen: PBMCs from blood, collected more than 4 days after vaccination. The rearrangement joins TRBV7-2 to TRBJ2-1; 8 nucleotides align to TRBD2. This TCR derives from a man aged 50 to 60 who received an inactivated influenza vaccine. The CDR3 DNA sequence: TGTGCCAGCAGCTTAAGCGGGAGTAGGTATGAGCAGTTCTTC. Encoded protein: CASSLSGSRYEQFF. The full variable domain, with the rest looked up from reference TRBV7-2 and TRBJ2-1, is GAGVSQSPSNKVTEKGKDVELRCDPISGHTALYWYRQSLGQGLEFLIYFQGNSAPDKSGLPSDRFSAERTGGSVSTLTIQRTQQEDSAVYLCASSLSGSRYEQFFGPGTRLTVL.